This T cell receptor delta chain came from a study of gamma-delta chains in newborns, infants, children. On the study more broadly: Polyclonal expansion of innate γδ T cells after birth follows microbial exposure.

CDR3 length: 20 amino acids. V lost 3 bases to trimming and J lost 0 bases, with 20 bases between them. Germline values: CDR1 GEAIGNYY, CDR2 EKD. TCRdb re-called the reads through CATT. The repertoire holds roughly 14,000 delta-chain clones, about 7% seen once, with about 20% in the top ten. The TCR comes from a child who was a newborn, infant or young child, either healthy, febrile or measles-vaccinated (not recorded which). This sequence joins TRDV2 and TRDJ3, with a possible D match to TRDD3 (6 bases). Sequences were obtained from blood. The CDR3 loop is CACDPINGGHSSWDTRQMFF. The CDR3, as DNA: TGTGCCTGTGACCCGATCAATGGGGGCCACAGCTCCTGGGACACCCGACAGATGTTTTTC.